These 8 T cell receptor beta chains were all obtained from the same sample, sequenced in a study of cytomegalovirus exposure and HLA in healthy donors. Primers included in the PCR were 60 Vbeta and 13 Jbeta primers. The table came from immunoSEQ multiplex PCR; TCRdb's copy has only in-frame clones and leaves some out. The sample has 130,000 to 150,000 clones; 55% to 80% are singletons. The sequencing sample was made of PBMCs. The receptors here all came from a human donor in good health.

The J gene is TRBJ1-5, the V gene TRBV15; 9 nucleotides align to TRBD1. CDR1 and CDR2 from the germline V gene are LNHNV and YYDKDF (reference sequence). With V trimmed by 3 bases and J by 7 bases, 4 bases remained unmatched. CDR3 length: 14 amino acids. In DNA form, the CDR3 reads TGTGCCACCAGCAGCGGACAGGGGTGGCAGCCCCAGCATTTT. It specifies CATSSGQGWQPQHF.

This chain uses TRBV30 with TRBJ2-1, with TRBD2 as a possible D gene (5 bases). CDR1 is GTSNPN and CDR2 is SVGIG in the germline V gene (reference sequence). There are 11 residues in the CDR3. V lost 1 base, J lost 10 bases, and 8 bases lay in between. The CDR3 sequence is CAWSGGAEQFF. Here the CDR3 DNA reads TGTGCCTGGAGTGGGGGAGCAGAGCAGTTCTTC.

CDR3 region: CASSYSSEVGDTQYF. CDR3 nucleotides: TGTGCCAGCAGTTACTCTTCGGAGGTGGGGGATACGCAGTATTTT. The chain joins TRBV6-5 to TRBJ2-3; the D gene is possibly TRBD2 (5 bases). V lost 0 bases and J 6 bases, leaving 13 bases between the germline ends. Germline lookup yields CDR1 MNHEY and CDR2 SVGAGI. The CDR3 has 15 amino acids.

A single count supports this clone. The chain is built from TRBV9 and TRBJ2-7, with D perhaps matching TRBD2 (5 bases). V was cut by 4 bases and J by 0 bases, with 17 bases left in between. The CDR3 loop spans 16 amino acids. Germline-derived CDR1 and CDR2 are SGDLS and YYNGEE. CDR3 in DNA: TGTGCCAGCAGCCCCGGAGCGGCGGTGAGCTCCTACGAGCAGTACTTC. Translation: CASSPGAAVSSYEQYF.

The chain employs TRBV6-6 and TRBJ1-6; D unclear. The CDR3 runs 13 residues. V was cut by 6 bases and J by 4 bases, with 7 bases left in between. Germline CDR1 reads MNHNY; CDR2 reads SVGAGI (reference sequence). Here the CDR3 reads CASRGSYNSPLHF. The DNA of the CDR3 is TGTGCCAGCAGGGGGAGTTATAATTCACCCCTCCACTTT.

This clone was observed a few times. The chain employs TRBV11-2 and TRBJ2-2, with 7 bases that match TRBD1. CDR3 length: 16 amino acids. Germline values: CDR1 SGHAT, CDR2 FQNNGV. V was clipped by 5 bases and J by 0 bases; unmatched bases: 6. CDR3 region: CASSPLRGPNTGELFF. The CDR3 bases are TGTGCCAGCAGCCCCTTGAGGGGGCCGAACACCGGGGAGCTGTTTTTT.

This clone was observed once. The chain carries TRBV4-1 and TRBJ2-5; 10 bases align to TRBD2. The last part of the DNA fits TRBJ2-7 better; the J call may be wrong. The CDR3 contains 15 residues. Germline CDR1 and CDR2: MGHRA and YSYEKL. In nucleotides, the CDR3 is TGCGCCAGCAGCCCGGCGGGGACTAGCGAGTACGAGCAGTACTTC. It encodes CASSPAGTSEYEQYF.

The chain uses TRBV6-6 and TRBJ1-2; perhaps TRBD1 as D (5 bases). V lost 10 bases, J lost 2 bases, and 20 bases lay in between. Germline values: CDR1 MNHNY, CDR2 SVGAGI (reference sequence). This CDR3 contains 15 residues. CDR3 DNA sequence: TGTGCCACCTCAGAATATAGGGGCCCCAACTATGGCTACACCTTC. Protein: CATSEYRGPNYGYTF.